This is a list of T cell receptor beta chains from one sample in a study of OX40 agonist ivuxolimab in advanced cancers. Some clones are missing from TCRdb's copy, which holds only in-frame ones; the method was immunoSEQ multiplex PCR. The repertoire holds 9,500 to 10,000 clones, with 60% to 70% as singletons. Here the sequenced sample was CD4+ or CD8+ T cells sorted from blood, taken in a trial of the OX40 agonist ivuxolimab. Receptors were obtained from an adult with an advanced solid tumor such as melanoma, head and neck, liver or kidney cancer. CDR3s leave out the opening cysteine and the closing phenylalanine or tryptophan.

CDR3aa,v_gene,j_gene,len
ASSQAQGVIDSPLH,TRBV4-2,TRBJ1-6,14
ASSQIAGANGELF,TRBV4-3,TRBJ2-2,13
ASSQESGPLH,TRBV4-1,TRBJ1-6,10
ASSQDPGTTYEQY,TRBV4-3,TRBJ2-7,13
ASSPRNIEAGGIYEQY,TRBV9,TRBJ2-7,16
ASRWLPSEQY,TRBV2,TRBJ2-7,10
SVTSVSSVEQF,TRBV29-1,TRBJ2-1,11
ASSSSAGELF,TRBV7-8,TRBJ2-2,10
ASTTASGLSTDTQY,TRBV9,TRBJ2-3,14
ASSLTGTLNEKLF,TRBV27,TRBJ1-4,13
ASSPLLGRGPYYGYT,TRBV7-2,TRBJ1-2,15
ASSKQGNYGYT,TRBV19,TRBJ1-2,11
ASSVASGGGYEQY,TRBV9,TRBJ2-7,13
ASSQGWSKGLDTEAF,TRBV4-1,TRBJ1-1,15
ASSPEGFSYNEQF,TRBV7-7,TRBJ2-1,13
ASSSQVTETTNEKLF,TRBV5-6,TRBJ1-4,15
AWSVLAGGYSYNEQF,TRBV30,TRBJ2-1,15
ASSQGSTDYEQY,TRBV4-3,TRBJ2-7,12
ASSQDLAGRQTQY,TRBV4-2,TRBJ2-5,13
ASSLGLRGSNTEAF,TRBV7-3,TRBJ1-1,14
ASIGTNLKDEQF,TRBV2,TRBJ2-1,12
ASSQGESSYNEQF,TRBV4-2,TRBJ2-1,13
ASSLTWSTDTQY,TRBV7-3,TRBJ2-3,12
ASSFTGDFYEQY,TRBV28,-,12
ASSLGVGLNTEAF,TRBV5-1,TRBJ1-1,13
ASRIGSYGYT,TRBV28,TRBJ1-2,10
AWEAGEQF,TRBV30,TRBJ2-1,8
ASSEGFGRNEQY,TRBV6-1,TRBJ2-7,12
ASRLAGRVNEQF,TRBV27,TRBJ2-1,12
ASSQEFSTDTQY,TRBV14,TRBJ2-3,12
ASSQDHGTYTYEQY,TRBV4-3,TRBJ2-7,14
ASSYSPPGLAEQF,TRBV6-5,TRBJ2-1,13
AWTLTAGTGGEKLF,TRBV30,TRBJ1-4,14
ASSNGGVAGAETDTQY,TRBV5-6,TRBJ2-3,16
ASSPRTSGGYEQY,TRBV7-2,TRBJ2-7,13